The next 27 T cell receptor beta chains were all read from a single sample in a study of T cell responses to AZD1222 COVID-19 vaccine. Measured with immunoSEQ multiplex PCR; TCRdb has only the in-frame clones, and not every one. The table shows 130,000 or so clones, with roughly 92% occurring only once. The starting material was peripheral blood, obtained on day 0 of AZD1222 vaccination. Receptor source: an adult in good health.

The DNA for the CDR3 is TGTGCCAGCAGCTTGGGGGGGATCTTCACTTTGGAAAAACTGTTTTTT. Translation: CASSLGGIFTLEKLFF. The J gene is TRBJ1-4, the V gene TRBV5-8, with a tentative D call TRBD1 (5 bases). This CDR3 has 16 residues. Trimming left V 0 bases short and J 8 bases short, with 17 bases between. Per germline, CDR1 SGHTS and CDR2 YDEGEE.

The V gene is TRBV4-1, the J gene TRBJ1-2, with D maybe TRBD1 (6 bases). Trimming took 1 base from V and 4 from J, leaving 13 bases between them. CDR3 length: 15 residues. CDR1 is MGHRA and CDR2 is YSYEKL in the germline V gene. The CDR3 loop is CASSQGTDLTYGYTF. The CDR3 DNA reads as TGCGCCAGCAGCCAAGGGACAGACCTTACCTATGGCTACACCTTC.

This chain joins TRBV7-2 and TRBJ1-1; possibly TRBD1 for D (5 bases). This CDR3 has 13 residues. Trimming pared 4 bases from V and 7 bases from J, leaving 13 bases between. Germline assignment: CDR1 SGHTA and CDR2 FQGNSA. For the CDR3, the DNA is TGTGCCAGCAGCTCCATTGCAGGGAGTGAAGCTTTCTTT. Residues: CASSSIAGSEAFF.

This chain joins TRBV2 and TRBJ2-7; D unresolved. The CDR3 extends over 13 amino acids. CDR1 and CDR2 (germline): SNHLY, FYNNEI. Trimming pared 6 bases from V and 1 base from J, leaving 10 bases between. The chain's CDR3 is CASSPVPSYEQYF. The CDR3 DNA reads as TGTGCCAGCAGCCCCGTGCCTTCCTACGAGCAGTACTTC.

The count of this clone is one. The J gene is TRBJ1-2, the V gene TRBV12-3 or TRBV12-4; D is unclear. V dropped 6 bases and J dropped 7 bases, with 12 bases sitting between them. The CDR3 length is 12 residues. The CDR3 DNA is TGTGCCAGCAGCCCCCAGCTGGGTGGCTACACCTTC. The encoded protein is CASSPQLGGYTF.

The rearrangement links TRBV28 to TRBJ1-1, with 8 bases identical to TRBD1. V lost 3 bases to trimming and J lost 4 bases; unmatched junction nucleotides: 10. The CDR3 loop spans 16 amino acids. CDR1 MDHEN and CDR2 SYDVKM come from the germline V gene. The CDR3 here is CASSLDRVPGGTEAFF. As DNA, the CDR3 is TGTGCCAGCAGTTTGGACAGGGTCCCCGGGGGCACTGAAGCTTTCTTT.

V usage is TRBV2 and J usage is TRBJ2-3; possibly TRBD2 for D (5 bases). The CDR3 loop spans 14 amino acids. The germline V gene has CDR1 SNHLY and CDR2 FYNNEI. Between the trimmed V and J ends, which lost 6 bases and 2 bases, there was a span of 12 bases. CDR3 protein: CASSAQDFTDTQYF. CDR3 coding DNA: TGTGCCAGCAGCGCCCAGGACTTCACAGATACGCAGTATTTT.

V and J are TRBV27 and TRBJ1-1; D is unclear. The CDR3 totals 13 residues. The V end was cut by 4 bases, the J end by 6 bases, with 12 bases between. CDR1 MNHEY and CDR2 SMNVEV come from the germline V gene (reference sequence). CDR3: CASSSLMRSEAFF. The CDR3 DNA reads as TGTGCCAGCAGTTCCCTGATGCGGTCTGAAGCTTTCTTT.

This rearrangement joins TRBV6-5 to TRBJ2-2; 7 bases fit TRBD1. This CDR3 is 15 amino acids long. Looked up from germline, CDR1 is MNHEY and CDR2 is SVGAGI. The V gene end was trimmed by 6 bases and the J gene end by 3 bases; junction bases not matched to a gene: 7. DNA for the CDR3: TGTGCCAGCAGCTTCGAGACAGGGTACACCGGGGAGCTGTTTTTT. Protein sequence: CASSFETGYTGELFF.

The genes are TRBV11-2 and TRBJ2-4; 9 bases align to TRBD2. Trimming took 4 bases from V and 3 from J; bases not matched to a gene: 7. CDR3 length equals 16 residues. Germline CDR1 is SGHAT and CDR2 is FQNNGV. The CDR3 is CASSSLAGFGKNIQYF. The CDR3 DNA reads TGTGCCAGCAGCTCCCTAGCGGGATTTGGCAAAAACATTCAGTACTTC.

The chain carries TRBV7-9 and TRBJ1-4; D is possibly TRBD1 (5 bases). The CDR3 contains 15 residues. CDR1 is SEHNR and CDR2 is FQNEAQ in the germline V gene (reference sequence). V gave up 6 bases and J gave up 7 bases, with 18 bases separating them. Here the CDR3 reads CASRTTGVGIEKLFF. The CDR3 DNA reads TGTGCCAGCAGGACAACGGGGGTTGGGATTGAAAAACTGTTTTTT.

The chain carries TRBV7-9 and TRBJ2-7; TRBD1 agrees at 9 bases. The germline V gene has CDR1 SEHNR and CDR2 FQNEAQ (reference sequence). J was trimmed by 3 bases and V by 4 bases; bases with no gene match: 4. CDR3 length: 14 residues. CDR3 sequence reads: CASSWDREYYEQYF. The CDR3 DNA reads TGTGCCAGCAGCTGGGACAGGGAGTACTACGAGCAGTACTTC.

This rearrangement joins TRBV29-1 to TRBJ1-4; 10 bases are shared with TRBD1. Per the germline V gene, CDR1 is SQVTM and CDR2 is ANQGSEA. J was trimmed by 8 bases and V by 6 bases; bases with no gene match: 6. The CDR3 covers 13 residues. The CDR3 loop reads CSVVTGGREKLFF. CDR3 DNA: TGCAGCGTCGTGACAGGGGGCCGGGAAAAACTGTTTTTT.

The chain joins TRBV27 to TRBJ2-5; no firm D call. V lost 2 bases, J lost 6 bases, and 13 bases lay in between. From germline, CDR1 is MNHEY and CDR2 SMNVEV (reference sequence). The CDR3 is made up of 14 amino acids. The CDR3 loop is CASSLAAALKTQYF. The CDR3 region has the DNA TGTGCCAGCAGTTTAGCGGCAGCCTTGAAGACCCAGTACTTC.

Details on this clone: The junction does not match germline at one end; this may be a read error. The chain combines TRBV6-5 with TRBJ2-7; D possibly uses TRBD1 or TRBD2 (5 bases each). Germline CDR1 MNHEY, CDR2 SVGAGI. CDR3 size: 13 residues. Here the CDR3 DNA reads TGTGCCATCAGTCTGGGACCTCATTACGAGCAGTACTTC. It encodes CAISLGPHYEQYF.

The V call is TRBV6-2 or TRBV6-3, the J call TRBJ2-7; no definite D call. CDR1 MNHEY and CDR2 SVGEGT come from the germline V gene. V lost 3 bases, J lost 2 bases, and 5 bases lay in between. The CDR3 has 12 amino acids. The CDR3 DNA sequence: TGTGCCAGCAGTTATGGGACCTACGAGCAGTACGTC. It encodes CASSYGTYEQYV.

V usage is TRBV12-3 or TRBV12-4 and J usage is TRBJ1-5; unclear D gene. The CDR3 contains 11 residues. Trimming shortened V by 1 base and J by 8 bases, and 3 bases separated the two germline ends. The CDR3 DNA reads as TGTGCCAGCAGTTTAGGGGAGCCCCAGCATTTT. As protein: CASSLGEPQHF.

The table lists this clone with a count of one. This chain joins TRBV27 and TRBJ2-7; D not certain. V was trimmed by 4 bases and J by 7 bases, leaving 20 bases between them. CDR1 MNHEY and CDR2 SMNVEV come from the germline V gene (reference sequence). This CDR3 is built from 15 residues. The CDR3 DNA reads TGTGCCAGCAGTTCCAACGGGTATCCCTCCGAAGAGCAGTACTTC. It codes for CASSSNGYPSEEQYF.

The CDR3 coding sequence is TGTGCCACCGGGGGGGACCCCACAAATCAGCCCCAGCATTTT. Translation gives CATGGDPTNQPQHF. This sequence joins TRBV10-3 and TRBJ1-5; perhaps TRBD1 as D (5 bases). CDR1 is ENHRY and CDR2 is SYGVKD in the germline V gene. The V end lost 10 bases, the J end lost 4 bases, and 17 bases lay between the germline ends. The CDR3 covers 14 residues.

V usage is TRBV9 and J usage is TRBJ1-5; D is possibly TRBD1 (5 bases). This CDR3 comprises 14 residues. Germline assignment: CDR1 SGDLS and CDR2 YYNGEE. The V end was cut by 3 bases, the J end by 7 bases, with 14 bases between. As DNA, the CDR3 is TGTGCCAGCAGCGGACAGCCCTGGGGGCAGCCCCAGCATTTT. Amino acid sequence: CASSGQPWGQPQHF.

This clone was seen only a few times. The CDR3 is CSALTSYEQFF. In DNA form, the CDR3 reads TGCAGTGCTCTGACTAGCTATGAGCAGTTCTTC. The rearrangement joins TRBV20-1 to TRBJ2-1; TRBD2 aligns across 7 bases. This CDR3 region has 11 residues. Germline trimming cut 5 bases from V and 8 bases from J; bases unmatched to any gene: 3. Germline loops: CDR1 DFQATT, CDR2 SNEGSKA (reference sequence).

The chain couples TRBV7-7 to TRBJ2-7, with D possibly being TRBD1 (5 bases). Germline V gene data show CDR1 as SSHAT and CDR2 as FNYEAQ (reference sequence). The CDR3 covers 10 residues. Written as DNA, the CDR3 is TGTGCTAGCAGCTTAGGGCCAGGGAACGTC. Its translation is CASSLGPGNV.

This clone showed up just once. The chain recombines TRBV19 with TRBJ1-1; 7 nucleotides line up with TRBD1. CDR1 LNHDA and CDR2 SQIVND come from the germline V gene (reference sequence). Germline trimming cut 9 bases from V and 5 bases from J; bases unmatched to any gene: 12. This CDR3 contains 14 residues. CDR3 residues: CASRDSPWGTEAFF. The CDR3 DNA reads as TGTGCCAGCAGGGACAGCCCCTGGGGGACTGAAGCTTTCTTT. The whole variable domain, filled in from reference TRBV19 and TRBJ1-1, reads DGGITQSPKYLFRKEGQNVTLSCEQNLNHDAMYWYRQDPGQGLRLIYYSQIVNDFQKGDIAEGYSVSREKKESFPLTVTSAQKNPTAFYLCASRDSPWGTEAFFGQGTRLTVV.

The rearrangement joins TRBV20-1 to TRBJ1-6; 7 bases fit TRBD1. CDR1 and CDR2 (germline): DFQATT, SNEGSKA (reference sequence). The CDR3 sequence is 13 residues long. Losses at the gene ends were 3 bases for V and 8 bases for J; bases not matched to a gene: 4. CDR3: CSASKQGDSPLHF. In DNA form, the CDR3 reads TGCAGTGCTAGTAAGCAGGGGGATTCACCCCTCCACTTT.

This rearrangement joins TRBV18 to TRBJ2-3; possible D gene TRBD2, 6 bases. Germline-derived CDR1 and CDR2 are KGHSH and LQKENI. The V and J ends lost 3 bases and 0 bases respectively, with 13 bases between them. CDR3 length: 16 residues. CDR3 bases: TGTGCCAGCTCACCGAGAATAGCGGAGAGCACAGATACGCAGTATTTT. Translating it yields CASSPRIAESTDTQYF.

The chain has TRBV2 and TRBJ1-1; perhaps TRBD1 as D (6 bases). V was clipped by 6 bases and J by 3 bases, with 26 bases between them. The germline V gene has CDR1 SNHLY and CDR2 FYNNEI. The CDR3 extends over 18 amino acids. Written as DNA, the CDR3 is TGTGCCAGCAGATATCTCGCAGGGGATCGGGTCTCATACACTGAAGCTTTCTTT. This codes for CASRYLAGDRVSYTEAFF.

V is TRBV7-2 and J is TRBJ1-4, with 9 bases fitting TRBD1. In germline, CDR1 is SGHTA, CDR2 FQGNSA. V shed 5 bases, J shed 3 bases, and the junction held 4 bases outside the gene matches. The CDR3 has 15 amino acids. This CDR3 is CASSPTGGSNEKLFF. As DNA, the CDR3 is TGTGCCAGCAGCCCGACAGGGGGGTCTAATGAAAAACTGTTTTTT.